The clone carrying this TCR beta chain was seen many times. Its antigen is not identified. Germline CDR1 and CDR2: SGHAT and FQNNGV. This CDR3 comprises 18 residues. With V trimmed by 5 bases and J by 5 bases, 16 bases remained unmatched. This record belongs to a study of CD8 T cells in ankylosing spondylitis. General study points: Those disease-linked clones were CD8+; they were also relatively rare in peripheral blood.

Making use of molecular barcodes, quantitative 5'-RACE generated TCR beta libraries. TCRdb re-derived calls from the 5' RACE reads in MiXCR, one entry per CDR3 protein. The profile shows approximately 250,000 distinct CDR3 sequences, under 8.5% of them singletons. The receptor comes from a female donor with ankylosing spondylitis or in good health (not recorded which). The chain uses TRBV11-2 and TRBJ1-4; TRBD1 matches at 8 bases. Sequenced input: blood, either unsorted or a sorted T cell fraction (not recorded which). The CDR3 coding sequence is TGTGCCAGCAGCCGAACCGGGACAGGCGATTACCAGAATGAAAAACTGTTTTTT. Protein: CASSRTGTGDYQNEKLFF.